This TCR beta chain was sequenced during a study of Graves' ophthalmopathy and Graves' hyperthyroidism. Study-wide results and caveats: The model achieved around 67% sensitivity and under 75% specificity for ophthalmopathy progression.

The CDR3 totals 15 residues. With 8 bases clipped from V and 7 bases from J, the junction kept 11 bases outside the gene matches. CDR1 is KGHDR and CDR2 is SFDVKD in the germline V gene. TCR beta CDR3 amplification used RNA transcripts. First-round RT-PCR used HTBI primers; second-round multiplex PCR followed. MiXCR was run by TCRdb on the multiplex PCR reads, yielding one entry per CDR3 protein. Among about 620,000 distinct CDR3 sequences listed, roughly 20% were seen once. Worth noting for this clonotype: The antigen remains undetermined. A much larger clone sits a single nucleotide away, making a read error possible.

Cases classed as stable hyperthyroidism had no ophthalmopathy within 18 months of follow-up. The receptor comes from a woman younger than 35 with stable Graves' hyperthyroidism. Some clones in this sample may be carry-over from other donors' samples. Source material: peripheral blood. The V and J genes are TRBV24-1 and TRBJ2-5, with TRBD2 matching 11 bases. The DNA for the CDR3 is TGTGCCACCACTGAACCCGGGACTAGCGGTAGGACCCAGTACTTC. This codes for CATTEPGTSGRTQYF.